This TCR beta chain was sequenced for a study of blood T cell repertoires in COVID-19. The method was immunoSEQ multiplex PCR; TCRdb's version includes in-frame clones alone and lacks a portion of them. The sample includes around 340,000 clones, roughly 90% seen only once; the top ten take over 1%. The CDR3 is 16 amino acids. Trimming left V 1 base short and J 6 bases short, with 18 bases between. CDR1 is LNHDA, CDR2 SQIVND, per germline (reference sequence). Recruitment covered some 25 US areas and drew participants whose ages spanned roughly 18 to 89 years. Each participant's cohort was designated according to participant-reported clinical history.

The source material was PBMCs or T cells enriched from blood (not recorded which). This TCR was sampled from a woman in her thirties who had been exposed to COVID-19. This chain joins TRBV19 and TRBJ1-1; TRBD1 might be the D (5 bases). CDR3 region: CASSIGLKSWGAEAFF. The CDR3 nucleotides are TGTGCCAGTAGTATAGGTTTGAAAAGCTGGGGGGCTGAAGCTTTCTTT.